The clone carrying this TCR delta chain was found many times. The antigen remains unidentified. TCRdb reran clone calling via CATT on the multiplex PCR reads. The top ten hold 7% to 9.5% of the sample, which has 70,000 to 95,000 delta-chain clones, under 1.5% seen once. This CDR3 has 20 amino acids. Germline-derived CDR1 and CDR2 are TSWWSYY and QGS. The V and J ends lost 2 bases and 2 bases, in that order; junction bases with no gene match: 16. Bulk repertoires came from Vgamma9/Vdelta2+ or Vdelta2-negative gammadelta T cells flow-sorted from PBMC. The data derive from a study of γδ T cells in repeated Plasmodium falciparum infection. Study-wide background: Malian samples came from no-transmission periods or across acute febrile malaria episodes.

Study findings and constraints: Compared with Australian children, Malian Vdelta2-negative repertoires seemed more clonal, less diverse, less shared.

The chain combines TRDV1 with TRDJ1; TRDD3 matches 11 bases. The TCR comes from a pool of human donors (malaria-infected and uninfected, not separated). The sample comprised gamma-delta T cells from blood. The CDR3 here is CALGEIEAYWGIGRTDKLIF. The DNA of the CDR3 is TGTGCTCTTGGGGAAATTGAAGCGTACTGGGGGATAGGGAGGACCGATAAACTCATCTTT.